Shown below are 5 T cell receptor beta chains from a single sample sequenced in a study of T-cell memory formation after mild COVID-19. Via MiXCR, TCRdb re-called the 5' RACE reads, giving one row per CDR3 protein. The data hold 550,000 to 600,000 distinct CDR3 sequences, with roughly a sixth observed a single time. The source material was PBMCs or a T cell subset sorted from them (not recorded which). The receptors were sampled from an adult woman who had mild COVID-19 (a few samples of this study predate the infection). Cell type and time point are not known.

This clonotype was detected a few times. The gene calls are TRBV29-1 and TRBJ2-3, with 9 bases identical to TRBD1. Trimming took 6 bases from V and 2 from J; bases not matched to a gene: 6. The germline CDR1 and CDR2 sequences are SQVTM and ANQGSEA. This CDR3 has 14 amino acids. This CDR3 is CSVWGQGDTDTQYF. CDR3 bases: TGCAGCGTCTGGGGACAGGGAGACACAGATACGCAGTATTTT.

The chain couples TRBV20-1 to TRBJ1-6; D unclear. Germline CDR1 DFQATT, CDR2 SNEGSKA (reference sequence). This CDR3 region has 17 residues. V was clipped by 0 bases and J by 4 bases, with 16 bases between them. This chain's CDR3 is CSAREVAANTYNSPLHF. The CDR3 DNA follows: TGCAGTGCTAGAGAGGTGGCAGCCAATACGTATAATTCACCCCTCCACTTT.

This clonotype has only a few counts. The chain recombines TRBV29-1 with TRBJ2-7; 10 nucleotides match TRBD1. CDR3 size: 14 residues. The J segment lost 4 bases and the V segment lost 7 bases, leaving 10 bases of the junction unmatched. The germline CDR1 and CDR2 sequences are SQVTM and ANQGSEA. CDR3 amino acids: CSASGTGVSYEQYF. CDR3 bases: TGCAGCGCGTCCGGGACAGGGGTTTCATACGAGCAGTACTTC.

This clonotype was counted a single time. The rearrangement links TRBV5-1 to TRBJ2-1, with 13 bases aligning to TRBD2. The length of the CDR3 is 15 residues. Germline loops: CDR1 SGHRS, CDR2 YFSETQ. After removal of 0 bases from V and 8 bases from J, the junction contained 2 bases not matched to a gene. The CDR3 bases are TGCGCCAGCAGCTTGGAGACTAGCGGGGGGCATGAGCAGTTCTTC. It specifies CASSLETSGGHEQFF.

In its sample, this clonotype was seen a few times. The gene calls are TRBV12-3 or TRBV12-4 and TRBJ2-7; weak D call: TRBD1 (6 bases). The CDR3 has 15 amino acids. Trimming cost V 6 bases and J 0 bases, with 15 bases left between them. CDR3 in amino acids: CASSQGHTNSYEQYF. Written as DNA, the CDR3 is TGTGCCAGCAGCCAGGGACATACGAACTCCTACGAGCAGTACTTC.